One sample yielded the 15 T cell receptor beta chains listed below, sequenced in a study of T cell responses to AZD1222 COVID-19 vaccine. Clones were sequenced by immunoSEQ multiplex PCR, and TCRdb holds only the in-frame ones, with some missing. The sample includes 70,000 to 100,000 clones, 80% to 90% of them seen just once. The material sequenced was peripheral blood, taken 28 days after the second AZD1222 dose. These receptors were taken from an adult who received the AZD1222 COVID-19 vaccine.

The rearrangement joins TRBV5-4 to TRBJ2-7; 9 bases line up with TRBD2. The CDR3 is made up of 14 amino acids. V dropped 3 bases and J dropped 5; count of bases not matched to a gene: 6. Germline V gene lookup returns CDR1 SGHNT and CDR2 YYREEE (reference sequence). The CDR3 bases are TGTGCCAGCAGCTCCCCAGCGGGGGGTGACGAGCAGTACTTC. Translating gives CASSSPAGGDEQYF.

This clone was detected once. This chain uses TRBV9 with TRBJ1-1; D is uncertain. V dropped 1 base and J dropped 5 bases, with 6 bases sitting between them. The V gene's germline CDR1 is SGDLS and CDR2 YYNGEE. The CDR3 has 12 residues. The CDR3 DNA sequence: TGTGCCAGCAGCGTAACCGAAACTGAAGCTTTCTTT. Protein product: CASSVTETEAFF. Full variable domain (remainder filled in from reference TRBV9 and TRBJ1-1): DSGVTQTPKHLITATGQRVTLRCSPRSGDLSVYWYQQSLDQGLQFLIQYYNGEERAKGNILERFSAQQFPDLHSELNLSSLELGDSALYFCASSVTETEAFFGQGTRLTVV.

The rearrangement uses TRBV7-8 and TRBJ2-5, with D perhaps TRBD1 (6 bases). The CDR3 loop spans 15 amino acids. Germline V lookup: CDR1 SGHVS, CDR2 FQNEAQ. V shed 5 bases and J shed 0 bases, with 13 bases lying between them. DNA for the CDR3: TGTGCCAGCAGCCCCAACCGGGACAACCAAGAGACCCAGTACTTC. Its translation is CASSPNRDNQETQYF.

This clone was counted a few times. V is TRBV11-2 and J is TRBJ1-2; TRBD1 matches 7 bases. This CDR3 is built from 15 residues. Germline V gives CDR1 SGHAT, CDR2 FQNNGV. Trimming at V came to 10 bases and at J to 1 base, leaving 12 bases not matched to a gene. The CDR3 spells CAISDRKHYNYGYTF. Written as DNA, the CDR3 is TGTGCCATTTCGGACAGGAAGCATTATAACTATGGCTACACCTTC. Variable domain in full (rest from reference TRBV11-2 and TRBJ1-2): EAGVAQSPRYKIIEKRQSVAFWCNPISGHATLYWYQQILGQGPKLLIQFQNNGVVDDSQLPKDRFSAERLKGVDSTLKIQPAKLEDSAVYLCAISDRKHYNYGYTFGSGTRLTVV.

The rearrangement joins TRBV3-1 (or the pseudogene TRBV3-2) to TRBJ2-2; 7 nucleotides match TRBD1. V lost 4 bases to trimming and J lost 4 bases; unmatched junction nucleotides: 12. This CDR3 is built from 17 residues. Germline-derived CDR1 and CDR2 are LGHDT and YNNKEL (reference sequence). CDR3 residues: CASSPDTGAMGTGELFF. For the CDR3, the DNA is TGTGCCAGCAGCCCTGATACAGGGGCAATGGGCACCGGGGAGCTGTTTTTT.

This chain joins TRBV7-3 and TRBJ2-1; possibly TRBD1 or TRBD2 for D (6 bases each). The CDR3 is 15 residues long. Germline loops: CDR1 SGHTA, CDR2 FQGTGA. V lost 4 bases, J lost 6 bases, and 16 bases lay in between. The CDR3 loop is CASSYAQGRPNEQFF. The DNA for the CDR3 is TGTGCCAGCAGCTACGCCCAGGGGAGGCCCAATGAGCAGTTCTTC.

The chain links TRBV28 to TRBJ1-4; D not resolved. The CDR3 has 11 amino acids. Germline-derived CDR1 and CDR2 are MDHEN and SYDVKM. Trimming took 4 bases from V and 5 from J, leaving 2 bases between them. This chain's CDR3 is CASSSNEKLFF. As DNA, the CDR3 is TGTGCCAGCAGTTCAAATGAAAAACTGTTTTTT.

This sequence joins TRBV3-1 (or the pseudogene TRBV3-2) and TRBJ1-4, with a tentative D call TRBD1 (5 bases). With 4 bases removed from V and 4 bases from J, the gap between germline ends came to 10 bases. CDR1 and CDR2 from the germline V gene are LGHDT and YNNKEL (reference sequence). CDR3 size: 14 residues. The CDR3 reads CASSLGLNNEKLFF. Written as DNA, the CDR3 is TGTGCCAGCAGCCTGGGACTGAATAATGAAAAACTGTTTTTT.

The chain joins TRBV3-1 (or the pseudogene TRBV3-2) to TRBJ1-1; D not certain. Per the germline V gene, CDR1 is LGHDT and CDR2 is YNNKEL (reference sequence). The CDR3 length is 14 residues. Trimming took 2 bases from V and 3 from J, leaving 10 bases between them. CDR3 in DNA: TGTGCCAGCAGCCAACAGAGGCAGTACACTGAAGCTTTCTTT. This codes for CASSQQRQYTEAFF.

The chain joins TRBV24-1 to TRBJ2-3, with D unresolved. CDR3 length equals 13 residues. Trimming removed 4 bases from V and 3 bases from J, with 7 bases in between. CDR1 KGHDR and CDR2 SFDVKD come from the germline V gene. The CDR3 reads CATSDPETDTQYF. The CDR3 nucleotides read TGTGCCACCAGTGACCCAGAGACAGATACGCAGTATTTT.

The gene calls are TRBV3-1 (or the pseudogene TRBV3-2) and TRBJ1-2; possible D gene TRBD1, 6 bases. Germline assignment: CDR1 LGHDT and CDR2 YNNKEL (reference sequence). The CDR3 spans 14 residues. V was cut by 5 bases and J by 3 bases, with 13 bases left in between. The CDR3 loop is CASSLTTGHYGYTF. The CDR3 nucleotides are TGTGCCAGCAGCTTGACTACAGGGCACTATGGCTACACCTTC.

The chain employs TRBV6-5 and TRBJ2-7; D uncertain. The germline CDR1 and CDR2 sequences are MNHEY and SVGAGI. The CDR3 covers 13 residues. V was trimmed by 8 bases and J by 2 bases, leaving 13 bases between them. The chain's CDR3 is CASSPSQPYEQYF. In nucleotides, the CDR3 is TGTGCCAGCTCCCCCAGCCAACCCTACGAGCAGTACTTC.

V usage is TRBV11-2 and J usage is TRBJ1-1; 9 positions agree with TRBD1. V shed 5 bases and J 6 bases; nucleotides not matched to a gene: 7. Germline CDR1 and CDR2: SGHAT and FQNNGV. The CDR3 is made up of 14 amino acids. CDR3 region: CASSPRQGDAEAFF. The CDR3 region has the DNA TGTGCCAGCAGCCCCCGACAGGGGGACGCTGAAGCTTTCTTT.

The rearrangement uses TRBV4-3 and TRBJ2-1; maybe TRBD2 (6 bases). The CDR3 contains 13 residues. Trimming left V 5 bases short and J 7 bases short, with 12 bases between. The germline V gene encodes CDR1 LGHNA and CDR2 YSLEER. The CDR3 DNA follows: TGCGCCAGCAGCGCCTCCCGGGGGAATGAGCAGTTCTTC. It is translated as CASSASRGNEQFF.

V usage is TRBV4-1 and J usage is TRBJ2-3; the match to TRBD1 covers 9 bases. The junction had 5 bases not matched to a gene; V was cut back by 2 bases and J by 5 bases. The germline gives CDR1 MGHRA, CDR2 YSYEKL. CDR3 size: 15 residues. The CDR3: CASSQRQGEGDTQYF. For the CDR3, the DNA is TGCGCCAGCAGCCAAAGACAGGGGGAAGGAGATACGCAGTATTTT.